This T cell receptor (beta chain) comes out of a study of cytomegalovirus exposure and HLA in healthy donors. Study-wide context: Assignment to the Caucasian-associated ancestry cluster applied to 81% of the approximately 360 genotyped donors.

Germline V CDR1 and CDR2: LNHDA, SQIVND (reference sequence). The CDR3 is made up of 15 amino acids. The germline V and J ends were trimmed by 5 bases and 4 bases, with 17 bases remaining between them. This clone was seen just once. Antigen: not known. Whole-study results and caveats: Researchers reported that a few CMV-associated chains were confirmed in vitro as CMV antigen-specific. Accurate prediction of most subjects' HLA-A and HLA-B alleles from TCR beta sequences was reported.

PCR primers comprised 60 Vbeta and 13 Jbeta primers. Profiling relied on immunoSEQ multiplex PCR, and the TCRdb table lists in-frame clones only, not all of them. This sample has 100,000 to 150,000 clones, with roughly 74% found just once. Healthy bone marrow donors made up the donors. This chain connects TRBV19 to TRBJ2-5, with D possibly matching TRBD1 (8 bases). Material for sequencing was PBMCs. The sequence was collected from a middle-aged man in good health and CMV-seronegative. CDR3 loop: CASSPLGGTGETQYF. The DNA of the CDR3 is TGTGCCAGTAGTCCCCTGGGAGGGACAGGAGAGACCCAGTACTTC.